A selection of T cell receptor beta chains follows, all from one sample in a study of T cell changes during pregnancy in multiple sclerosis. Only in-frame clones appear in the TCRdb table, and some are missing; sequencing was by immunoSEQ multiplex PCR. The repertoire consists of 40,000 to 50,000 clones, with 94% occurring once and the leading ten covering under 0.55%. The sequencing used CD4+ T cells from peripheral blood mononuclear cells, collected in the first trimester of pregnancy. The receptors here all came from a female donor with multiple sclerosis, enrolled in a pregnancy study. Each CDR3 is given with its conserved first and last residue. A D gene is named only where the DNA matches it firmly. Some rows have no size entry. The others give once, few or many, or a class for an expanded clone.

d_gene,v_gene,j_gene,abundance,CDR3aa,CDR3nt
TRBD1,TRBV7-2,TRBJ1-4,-,CASSLQTGKEKLFF,TGTGCCAGCAGCTTACAGACAGGGAAAGAAAAACTGTTTTTT
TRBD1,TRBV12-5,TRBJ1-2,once,CASGQDRVYGYTF,TGTGCTAGTGGTCAAGACAGGGTTTATGGCTACACCTTC
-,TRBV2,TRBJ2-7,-,CASSADRDYEQYF,TGTGCCAGCAGCGCCGACAGAGACTACGAGCAGTACTTC
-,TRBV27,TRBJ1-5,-,CASSLNWAVGQPQHF,TGTGCCAGCAGTTTAAATTGGGCAGTCGGACAGCCCCAGCATTTT
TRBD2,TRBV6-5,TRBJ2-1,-,CASSYLSGGAGREQFF,TGTGCCAGCAGTTACTTAAGCGGGGGGGCTGGAAGGGAGCAGTTCTTC
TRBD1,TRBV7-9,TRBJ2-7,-,CASSYTRQGPYEQYF,TGTGCCAGCAGCTACACGCGACAGGGGCCCTACGAGCAGTACTTC
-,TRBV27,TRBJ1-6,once,CASGRGFNSPLHF,TGTGCCAGTGGTAGGGGATTCAATTCACCCCTCCACTTT
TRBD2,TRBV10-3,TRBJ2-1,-,CAISESIGRGGGEQFF,TGTGCCATCAGTGAGTCGATAGGGAGGGGCGGCGGTGAGCAGTTCTTC
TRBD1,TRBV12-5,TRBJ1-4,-,CASGTNRGLHEKLFF,TGTGCTAGTGGGACGAACAGGGGTCTTCATGAAAAACTGTTTTTT
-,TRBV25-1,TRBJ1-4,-,CASSDQGKNEKLFF,TGTGCCAGCAGTGATCAGGGGAAAAATGAAAAACTGTTTTTT
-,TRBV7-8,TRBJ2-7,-,CASSPQGDEQYF,TGTGCCAGCAGCCCACAGGGAGACGAGCAGTACTTC
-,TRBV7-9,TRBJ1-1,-,CASSFGLGGEAFF,TGTGCCAGCAGCTTCGGACTGGGGGGTGAAGCTTTCTTT
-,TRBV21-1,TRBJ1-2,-,CASSTTGRANYGYTF,TGTGCCAGCAGCACAACAGGGAGAGCTAACTATGGCTACACCTTC
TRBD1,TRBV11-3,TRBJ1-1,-,CASSSAGQGNTEAFF,TGTGCCAGCAGCTCAGCGGGACAGGGGAACACTGAAGCTTTCTTT
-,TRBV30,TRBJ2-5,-,CAWSKLGRETQYF,TGTGCCTGGTCCAAGTTGGGGCGGGAGACCCAGTACTTC
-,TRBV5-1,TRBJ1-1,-,CASSPVGGRAEAFF,TGCGCCAGCAGCCCGGTGGGGGGACGCGCTGAAGCTTTCTTT
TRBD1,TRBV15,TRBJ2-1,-,CATSLGTVLNNEQFF,TGTGCCACCAGCCTAGGGACAGTCCTAAACAATGAGCAGTTCTTC